Listed here are 16 T cell receptor beta chains from one sample, sequenced in a study of T cell responses to AZD1222 COVID-19 vaccine. Assay used: immunoSEQ multiplex PCR; TCRdb lists only in-frame clones, some missing. The sample records over 120,000 clones, approximately 92% being singletons. The starting material was peripheral blood, obtained on day 0 of AZD1222 vaccination. The receptors derive from an adult in good health.

V usage is TRBV16 and J usage is TRBJ2-1; D unclear. Trimming removed 2 bases from V and 16 bases from J, with 18 bases in between. The CDR3 has 13 residues. The germline V gene has CDR1 KGHSY and CDR2 FQNENV. CDR3 region: CASSQQQVVVPFF. CDR3 bases: TGTGCCAGCAGCCAACAGCAAGTTGTGGTCCCTTTCTTC.

The J gene is TRBJ1-2, the V gene TRBV11-2; unclear D gene. The ends were cut back, 5 bases at V and 3 bases at J, with 13 bases in the middle. CDR3 length equals 14 residues. In germline, CDR1 is SGHAT, CDR2 FQNNGV. CDR3 coding DNA: TGTGCCAGCAGCCCGGTGATGGCGTACTATGGCTACACCTTC. It encodes CASSPVMAYYGYTF.

The rearrangement links TRBV11-3 to TRBJ2-1; 8 bases fit TRBD2. CDR1 is SGHNT and CDR2 is YENEEA in the germline V gene. The CDR3 covers 15 residues. With 5 bases clipped from V and 5 bases from J, the junction kept 8 bases outside the gene matches. The CDR3 DNA is TGTGCCAGCAGCGGCGGACTAGCTCTTAACAATGAGCAGTTCTTC. Its protein is CASSGGLALNNEQFF.

As DNA, the CDR3 is TGTGCCAGCAGCGCCGGGACAGGGGTAACTGAAGCTTTCTTT. It yields the protein CASSAGTGVTEAFF. The rearrangement links TRBV9 to TRBJ1-1, with TRBD1 matching over 10 bases. J was trimmed by 5 bases and V by 3 bases; bases with no gene match: 4. CDR1 and CDR2 (germline): SGDLS, YYNGEE. The CDR3 consists of 14 residues.

This clone showed up just once. The junction and the germline gene differ at one end; a read error may be behind it. The CDR3 protein is CASSLQGTQYF. The CDR3 region has the DNA TGTGCCAGCAGTTTACAAGGGACCCAGTACTTC. V is TRBV28 and J is TRBJ2-5, with D unresolved. This CDR3 comprises 11 residues. Per germline, CDR1 MDHEN and CDR2 SYDVKM.

This clone was seen a single time. The rearrangement joins TRBV3-1 (or the pseudogene TRBV3-2) to TRBJ1-1; perhaps TRBD1 as D (5 bases). V was trimmed by 1 base and J by 7 bases, leaving 10 bases between them. CDR3 length: 13 residues. Germline V CDR1 and CDR2: LGHDT, YNNKEL (reference sequence). CDR3 bases: TGTGCCAGCAGCCAAGGGGGGGGAGGTGAAGCTTTCTTT. Translated, it gives CASSQGGGGEAFF.

The chain uses TRBV5-1 and TRBJ2-1, with 11 bases lining up with TRBD2. J gave up 8 bases and V 0 bases, and 7 bases lay outside the gene matches. CDR3 length: 16 residues. Looked up from germline, CDR1 is SGHRS and CDR2 is YFSETQ. The CDR3 DNA reads as TGCGCCAGCAGCTTGGCCCCTAGCGGGGGGTTCTATGAGCAGTTCTTC. Its translation: CASSLAPSGGFYEQFF.

The V and J genes are TRBV25-1 and TRBJ2-3; D not certain. The CDR3 covers 13 residues. The V end lost 6 bases, the J end lost 0 bases, and 7 bases lay between the germline ends. Germline CDR1 is MGHDK and CDR2 is SYGVNS. The CDR3 DNA reads TGTGCCAGCAGACGACCTAGCACAGATACGCAGTATTTT. Translated, it gives CASRRPSTDTQYF. Together with reference TRBV25-1 and TRBJ2-3, the CDR3 gives the full variable domain: EADIYQTPRYLVIGTGKKITLECSQTMGHDKMYWYQQDPGMELHLIHYSYGVNSTEKGDLSSESTVSRIRTEHFPLTLESARPSHTSQYLCASRRPSTDTQYFGPGTRLTVL.

V is TRBV10-3 and J is TRBJ1-2; D unresolved. Germline assignment: CDR1 ENHRY and CDR2 SYGVKD. Trimming cost V 11 bases and J 1 base, with 20 bases left between them. This CDR3 has 15 residues. The CDR3 sequence: CASSPGPEINYGYTF. Written as DNA, the CDR3 is TGTGCCTCCTCACCCGGGCCCGAAATTAACTATGGCTACACCTTC.

V usage is TRBV29-1 and J usage is TRBJ2-7; TRBD2 might be the D (6 bases). This CDR3 comprises 13 residues. Trimming removed 4 bases from V and 3 bases from J, with 13 bases in between. Germline V gene sequence: CDR1 SQVTM, CDR2 ANQGSEA. CDR3 sequence: CSVVSGEVYEQYF. The CDR3 nucleotides are TGCAGCGTTGTTTCGGGGGAAGTCTACGAGCAGTACTTC.

As DNA, the CDR3 is TGTGCCAGTAGTCGAGGTGAAGAGACCCAGTACTTC. It is translated as CASSRGEETQYF. The rearrangement joins TRBV19 to TRBJ2-5, with D hard to call. The CDR3 consists of 12 residues. Germline V gene lookup returns CDR1 LNHDA and CDR2 SQIVND (reference sequence). The V gene lost 5 bases and the J gene lost 3 bases, with 7 bases spanning the gap.

The chain employs TRBV7-9 and TRBJ1-4; TRBD1 agrees at 9 bases. With 1 base clipped from V and 5 bases from J, the junction kept 2 bases outside the gene matches. The CDR3 loop spans 15 amino acids. Germline CDR1 is SEHNR and CDR2 is FQNEAQ (reference sequence). CDR3 nucleotides: TGTGCCAGCAGCTTAGGCGACAGGGGGAATGAAAAACTGTTTTTT. Protein sequence: CASSLGDRGNEKLFF.

The chain combines TRBV5-1 with TRBJ2-7; D perhaps matches TRBD2 (5 bases). The CDR3 contains 13 residues. The ends were cut back, 0 bases at V and 2 bases at J, with 6 bases in the middle. Germline values: CDR1 SGHRS, CDR2 YFSETQ. In DNA form, the CDR3 reads TGCGCCAGCAGCTTGGAAGCGGCCTACGAGCAGTACTTC. This gives the protein CASSLEAAYEQYF.

This chain links TRBV18 with TRBJ2-7; a weak D match, TRBD1 (5 bases). Per the germline V gene, CDR1 is KGHSH and CDR2 is LQKENI. Trimming cost V 0 bases and J 0 bases, with 12 bases left between them. The CDR3 spans 16 residues. The DNA for the CDR3 is TGTGCCAGCTCACCACCGCAGGGCGGCGGCTCCTACGAGCAGTACTTC. Translated, it gives CASSPPQGGGSYEQYF.

This rearrangement joins TRBV27 to TRBJ2-7; 8 bases agree with TRBD2. CDR1 MNHEY and CDR2 SMNVEV come from the germline V gene (reference sequence). V gave up 3 bases and J gave up 3 bases; unmatched junction bases: 10. The CDR3 is 16 amino acids. The CDR3: CASSFEVLADFYEQYF. The CDR3 DNA reads TGTGCCAGCAGTTTCGAGGTACTAGCGGATTTCTACGAGCAGTACTTC.

The rearrangement uses TRBV3-1 (or the pseudogene TRBV3-2) and TRBJ2-7; 16 bases align to TRBD2. Losses at the gene ends were 2 bases for V and 9 bases for J; bases not matched to a gene: 4. Germline V gene lookup returns CDR1 LGHDT and CDR2 YNNKEL (reference sequence). The CDR3 contains 15 residues. CDR3 amino acids: CASSQPGLAGGLQYF. CDR3 sequence (DNA): TGTGCCAGCAGCCAACCGGGACTAGCGGGGGGGCTGCAGTACTTC.